These T cell receptor beta chains were read from a single sample in a study of cytomegalovirus exposure and HLA in healthy donors. Clones were read by immunoSEQ multiplex PCR, and TCRdb kept only the in-frame ones, dropping some. The data include approximately 72,000 clones; the top ten clones carry 2.5% to 3%. The sequencing input was PBMCs. The receptors derive from a man aged 40-50 years in good health and CMV-seronegative. CDR3s include the opening cysteine and the closing phenylalanine or tryptophan. The order of the fields is D gene, V gene, J gene, CDR3 protein, CDR3 DNA. The D gene is left open where the match is weak.

TRBD2	TRBV7-2	TRBJ2-5	CASSLAGLAGETQYF	TGTGCCAGCAGCTTAGCCGGACTAGCGGGGGAGACCCAGTACTTC
.	TRBV12-5	TRBJ1-1	CASGRGGFTEAFF	TGTGCTAGTGGCCGCGGGGGATTCACTGAAGCTTTCTTT
.	TRBV6-5	TRBJ2-6	CASTGAGANVLTF	TGTGCCAGCACAGGGGCTGGGGCCAACGTCCTGACTTTC
.	TRBV7-2	TRBJ1-1	CASSPNRARGTEAFF	TGTGCCAGCAGCCCAAACAGGGCAAGGGGCACTGAAGCTTTCTTT
TRBD1	TRBV2	TRBJ1-4	CASSELDRRNDEKLFF	TGTGCCAGCAGCGAATTGGACAGGAGGAACGATGAAAAACTGTTTTTT
.	TRBV6-5	TRBJ1-1	CASSAGVGTEAFF	TGTGCCAGCAGCGCAGGGGTAGGGACTGAAGCTTTCTTT
TRBD2	TRBV9	TRBJ2-3	CASSTSGGSTDTQYF	TGTGCCAGCAGCACGAGCGGGGGTAGCACAGATACGCAGTATTTT
TRBD2	TRBV5-1	TRBJ2-7	CASSSLAGGAPYEQYF	TGCGCCAGCAGCTCCCTAGCGGGGGGTGCGCCCTACGAGCAGTACTTC
.	TRBV15	TRBJ1-4	CATSRDLRGGTNEKLFF	TGTGCCACCAGCAGGGACTTAAGGGGGGGTACTAATGAAAAACTGTTTTTT
.	TRBV18	TRBJ2-7	CASSPPLGAVYEQYF	TGTGCCAGCTCACCTCCCCTAGGTGCTGTCTACGAGCAGTACTTC
.	TRBV5-6	TRBJ2-3	CASSATGTQSSTDTQYF	TGTGCCAGCAGCGCCACCGGGACACAGTCTAGCACAGATACGCAGTATTTT
.	TRBV2	TRBJ2-3	CASSEFRDTQYF	TGTGCCAGCAGTGAATTCAGAGATACGCAGTATTTT
.	TRBV7-6	TRBJ2-1	CASSFSVSSDEQFF	TGTGCCAGCAGTTTTTCGGTCTCTTCGGATGAGCAGTTCTTC
.	TRBV14	TRBJ1-1	CASSQVSRGEAFF	TGTGCCAGCAGCCAAGTGAGCCGCGGTGAAGCTTTCTTT
.	TRBV7-9	TRBJ1-1	CASSPPLSVTEAFF	TGTGCCAGCAGCCCTCCCCTCAGTGTCACTGAAGCTTTCTTT
TRBD1	TRBV28	TRBJ1-1	CASSLQGRVTEAFF	TGTGCCAGCAGCTTACAGGGGAGGGTCACTGAAGCTTTCTTT
.	TRBV6-5	TRBJ1-2	CASSSWLGYTF	TGTGCCAGCAGTTCCTGGCTCGGCTACACCTTC
.	TRBV19	TRBJ1-5	CASSRTDNQPQHF	TGTGCCAGTAGTAGGACAGACAATCAGCCCCAGCATTTT
TRBD1	TRBV2	TRBJ1-2	CASSEAGTGGSYGYTF	TGTGCCAGCAGTGAAGCCGGGACAGGGGGCTCCTATGGCTACACCTTC
TRBD1	TRBV9	TRBJ2-7	CASSVAGQGSYEQYF	TGTGCCAGCAGCGTAGCTGGACAGGGGTCGTACGAGCAGTACTTC
TRBD1	TRBV18	TRBJ1-5	CASSRGQGNQPQHF	TGTGCCAGCTCCCGGGGACAGGGCAATCAGCCCCAGCATTTT
TRBD2	TRBV11-3	TRBJ2-2	CASSTSGTGELFF	TGTGCCAGCAGCACTAGCGGCACCGGGGAGCTGTTTTTT
TRBD2	TRBV6-6	TRBJ2-3	CASSYPSGVGNTQYF	TGTGCCAGCAGTTACCCCAGCGGGGTTGGAAATACGCAGTATTTT
.	TRBV7-6	TRBJ2-2	CASSSGQRNTGELFF	TGTGCCAGCAGCTCGGGACAAAGGAACACCGGGGAGCTGTTTTTT
TRBD1	TRBV7-3	TRBJ1-1	CASSRDRVSEAFF	TGTGCCAGCAGCCGGGACAGGGTTAGTGAAGCTTTCTTT
TRBD1	TRBV5-1	TRBJ2-6	CASRNGRDRFSGANVLTF	TGCGCCAGCAGAAATGGCCGGGACAGGTTCTCTGGGGCCAACGTCCTGACTTTC
.	TRBV7-8	TRBJ1-1	CASSLPGGGGNTEAFF	TGTGCCAGCAGCCTCCCCGGGGGGGGAGGGAACACTGAAGCTTTCTTT
.	TRBV6-5	TRBJ2-1	CASRVYRSYNEQFF	TGTGCCAGTCGGGTGTACAGGTCCTACAATGAGCAGTTCTTC